The 31 T cell receptor beta chains below all came from one sample that was sequenced in a study of shared clonotypes between healthy human individuals. Assay used: immunoSEQ multiplex PCR; TCRdb lists only in-frame clones, some missing. The sample includes about 1 million clones, approximately 76% of them seen just once. The sequenced sample consisted of memory CD4+ T cells sorted from blood. As to subset: CD45RA-negative fraction. The receptors derive from a man between 18 and 29 years old in good health.

The V and J genes are TRBV1 and TRBJ2-6. TRBV1 has pseudogene status. This CDR3 contains 14 residues. The CDR3 DNA is TGCACCAGCAGTAACGTGTGTCGGGCCAACGTCCTGACTTTC. Protein product: CTSSNVCRANVLTF.

The J gene is TRBJ1-2, the V gene TRBV9, with 7 bases aligning to TRBD1. The germline CDR1 and CDR2 sequences are SGDLS and YYNGEE. The ends lost 3 bases at V and 6 bases at J; junction bases unmatched: 11. This CDR3 spans 15 amino acids. The CDR3 nucleotides are TGTGCCAGCAGCGGATTTCACAGGGGACGAGATGGCTACACCTTC. This sequence encodes CASSGFHRGRDGYTF.

This sequence joins TRBV2 and TRBJ2-2, with D uncertain. The CDR3 loop spans 15 amino acids. V was shortened by 8 bases and J by 1 base, with 14 bases between the two germline ends. Germline V CDR1 and CDR2: SNHLY, FYNNEI. CDR3 sequence (DNA): TGTGCCAGCTTTAAGGACGGACGGAACACCGGGGAGCTGTTTTTT. It is translated as CASFKDGRNTGELFF.

There are many counts of this clone. This chain connects TRBV6-1 to TRBJ1-3; maybe TRBD1 (6 bases). Trimming shortened V by 6 bases and J by 8 bases, and 20 bases separated the two germline ends. Germline lookup yields CDR1 MNHNS and CDR2 SASEGT. CDR3 length equals 15 residues. CDR3 residues: CASSQRDTGLDTIYF. The CDR3, as DNA: TGTGCCAGCAGCCAACGGGACACCGGTTTGGACACCATATATTTT.

The rearrangement uses TRBV5-4 and TRBJ2-5; 7 bases are a match to TRBD2. Unmatched junction bases numbered 14, after V lost 7 bases and J lost 5 bases. Germline CDR1 is SGHNT and CDR2 is YYREEE (reference sequence). The CDR3 spans 15 residues. The CDR3 DNA reads as TGTGCCAGCCGTGTAGACCTCCACGGGGGGGAGACCCAGTACTTC. Protein product: CASRVDLHGGETQYF.

The chain joins TRBV4-3 to TRBJ2-5; D remains ambiguous. CDR1 and CDR2 from the germline V gene are LGHNA and YSLEER. V lost 0 bases and J lost 4, with 15 bases in between. The CDR3 extends over 16 amino acids. In nucleotides, the CDR3 is TGCGCCAGCAGCCAAGATTTGGTACAACGTTTAGAGACCCAGTACTTC. Protein product: CASSQDLVQRLETQYF.

The rearrangement links TRBV2 to TRBJ2-5; 8 bases are a match to TRBD2. This CDR3 has 14 residues. V lost 3 bases, J lost 5 bases, and 5 bases stayed unmatched. CDR1 is SNHLY and CDR2 is FYNNEI in the germline V gene. The CDR3 region is CASSDVSGGETQYF. In DNA form, the CDR3 reads TGTGCCAGCAGTGATGTTTCGGGAGGGGAGACCCAGTACTTC.

V is TRBV14 and J is TRBJ1-1, with D possibly TRBD1 on 5 matching bases. Germline lookup yields CDR1 SGHDN and CDR2 FVKESK. CDR3 size: 16 residues. The V end was cut by 1 base, the J end by 0 bases, with 12 bases between. The CDR3 nucleotides read TGTGCCAGCAGCCAAGCCGGGACGGCCTTGAACACTGAAGCTTTCTTT. Translated, it gives CASSQAGTALNTEAFF. Full variable domain (outside the CDR3, taken from reference TRBV14 and TRBJ1-1): EAGVTQFPSHSVIEKGQTVTLRCDPISGHDNLYWYRRVMGKEIKFLLHFVKESKQDESGMPNNRFLAERTGGTYSTLKVQPAELEDSGVYFCASSQAGTALNTEAFFGQGTRLTVV.

The chain carries TRBV5-6 and TRBJ1-4, with 8 bases that match TRBD1. Germline V gives CDR1 SGHDT, CDR2 YYEEEE. The CDR3 totals 15 residues. V gave up 2 bases and J gave up 8 bases; unmatched junction bases: 8. CDR3 in DNA: TGTGCCAGCAGCTTTATAGGACAGGGATTCGAAAAACTGTTTTTT. Its protein product is CASSFIGQGFEKLFF. The full variable domain, its missing parts supplied by reference TRBV5-6 and TRBJ1-4, is DAGVTQSPTHLIKTRGQQVTLRCSPKSGHDTVSWYQQALGQGPQFIFQYYEEEERQRGNFPDRFSGHQFPNYSSELNVNALLLGDSALYLCASSFIGQGFEKLFFGSGTQLSVL.

This chain joins TRBV28 and TRBJ2-2; possible D gene TRBD1, 5 bases. Germline CDR1 reads MDHEN; CDR2 reads SYDVKM. CDR3 length: 12 residues. The CDR3: CSCQGLTGELFF. CDR3 bases: TGTTCTTGTCAGGGTCTTACCGGGGAGCTGTTTTTT.

The V and J genes are TRBV11-2 and TRBJ2-7, with 10 bases matching TRBD1. After removal of 3 bases from V and 0 bases from J, the junction contained 2 bases not matched to a gene. Germline-derived CDR1 and CDR2 are SGHAT and FQNNGV. CDR3 length: 15 residues. The CDR3, as DNA: TGTGCCAGCAGCTTGGGACAGGGGAGCTCCTACGAGCAGTACTTC. This translates into CASSLGQGSSYEQYF.

This clone was seen at least ten times. The CDR3 protein is CASSYGGDPQETQYF. In DNA, the CDR3 is TGTGCCAGCAGTTACGGTGGGGATCCCCAAGAGACCCAGTACTTC. This chain joins TRBV6-5 and TRBJ2-5; D call uncertain. This CDR3 has 15 amino acids. Germline-derived CDR1 and CDR2 are MNHEY and SVGAGI. Trimming cost V 2 bases and J 1 base, with 11 bases left between them.

The chain carries TRBV6-1 and TRBJ2-7, with a possible D match to TRBD2 (6 bases). Germline V lookup: CDR1 MNHNS, CDR2 SASEGT. The V and J ends lost 2 bases and 2 bases respectively, with 16 bases between them. This CDR3 is built from 16 residues. The CDR3 here is CASSERAWGETYEQYF. The CDR3 DNA is TGTGCCAGCAGTGAACGGGCCTGGGGGGAAACCTACGAGCAGTACTTC.

The chain has TRBV5-5 and TRBJ2-5, with TRBD1 identical over 7 bases. CDR1 is SGHKS, CDR2 YYEKEE, per germline (reference sequence). The CDR3 is 14 amino acids. The V segment lost 4 bases and the J segment 5 bases; nucleotides outside the gene matches: 8. The CDR3: CASSTRQGSETQYF. The CDR3 coding sequence is TGTGCCAGCAGCACCCGACAGGGATCGGAGACCCAGTACTTC.

The chain uses TRBV5-1 and TRBJ2-3, with 14 nucleotides matching TRBD2. The junction had 4 bases not matched to a gene; V was cut back by 4 bases and J by 6 bases. Germline V gene data show CDR1 as SGHRS and CDR2 as YFSETQ. This CDR3 region has 15 residues. DNA of the CDR3: TGCGCCAGCAGCCCGGGACTAGCGGGGGCTGATACGCAGTATTTT. Its translation is CASSPGLAGADTQYF.

At least ten counts were recorded for this clone. A read error may account for a junction end that differs from germline. The V and J genes are TRBV11-2 and TRBJ2-1, with 7 bases fitting TRBD2. CDR3 size: 16 residues. Looked up from germline, CDR1 is SGHAT and CDR2 is FQNNGV. The CDR3 bases are TGTGCCAGCACCTTAGCGGGTGGTTTTTCCTACAATGAGCAGTTCTTC. Amino acids: CASTLAGGFSYNEQFF.

About this clone: The junction departs from the called germline gene at one end, perhaps through a read error. V and J are TRBV7-7 and TRBJ1-1; D unresolved. This CDR3 has 12 residues. Per the germline V gene, CDR1 is SSHAT and CDR2 is FNYEAQ (reference sequence). In DNA form, the CDR3 reads TGTGCTAGCAGCAACTACCAGGATGAAGCTTTCTTT. Encoded protein: CASSNYQDEAFF.

The gene calls are TRBV15 and TRBJ1-2; a possible D gene is TRBD1 (6 bases). The germline V and J ends were trimmed by 0 bases and 9 bases, with 17 bases remaining between them. Germline V gives CDR1 LNHNV, CDR2 YYDKDF (reference sequence). There are 15 residues in the CDR3. The CDR3 bases are TGTGCCACCAGCAGAGATCTGGGGGCGCCGGGGAGCTACACCTTC. Translating it yields CATSRDLGAPGSYTF.

This chain uses TRBV27 with TRBJ1-1; a weak D match, TRBD1 (5 bases). This CDR3 has 15 amino acids. Germline V gives CDR1 MNHEY, CDR2 SMNVEV (reference sequence). Trimming pared 6 bases from V and 5 bases from J, leaving 19 bases between. The CDR3 DNA reads TGTGCCAGCAGATCGGGGCGGGTAGAAAGGACTGAAGCTTTCTTT. It translates to CASRSGRVERTEAFF.

The V gene is TRBV4-1, the J gene TRBJ2-3; 10 nucleotides align to TRBD2. The CDR3 covers 16 residues. Germline V CDR1 and CDR2: MGHRA, YSYEKL. The V segment lost 4 bases and the J segment 5 bases; nucleotides outside the gene matches: 9. The CDR3 is CASSLRIAGGRDTQYF. In nucleotides, the CDR3 is TGCGCCAGCAGCCTACGGATAGCGGGGGGACGAGATACGCAGTATTTT.

At least ten counts were recorded for this clone. V usage is TRBV13 and J usage is TRBJ2-5; tentative D call: TRBD2 (5 bases). Per germline, CDR1 PRHDT and CDR2 FYEKMQ (reference sequence). V was clipped by 4 bases and J by 5 bases, with 17 bases between them. The CDR3 is 15 residues long. The CDR3 reads CASSSYGLKGETQYF. The CDR3 DNA is TGTGCCAGCAGCTCCTACGGACTCAAAGGCGAGACCCAGTACTTC.

The rearrangement joins TRBV28 to TRBJ2-7; the match to TRBD2 covers 8 bases. V was pared by 2 bases and J by 2 bases, with 2 bases of the junction left unmatched. The CDR3 has 14 residues. The germline gives CDR1 MDHEN, CDR2 SYDVKM. In nucleotides, the CDR3 is TGTGCCAGCAGTTTACTAGCGGGCACCTACGAGCAGTACTTC. This gives the protein CASSLLAGTYEQYF.

The chain links TRBV6-6 to TRBJ2-7; weak D call: TRBD2 (5 bases). V lost 7 bases, J lost 0 bases, and 16 bases lay in between. Germline V gene lookup returns CDR1 MNHNY and CDR2 SVGAGI (reference sequence). This CDR3 spans 15 amino acids. Here the CDR3 reads CASKSEGRDSYEQYF. The CDR3 coding sequence is TGTGCCAGCAAATCAGAGGGCCGAGACTCCTACGAGCAGTACTTC.

The chain uses TRBV5-1 and TRBJ2-1; 7 bases match TRBD1. With V trimmed by 0 bases and J by 2 bases, 2 bases remained unmatched. The V gene's germline CDR1 is SGHRS and CDR2 YFSETQ. CDR3 length: 15 residues. CDR3 loop: CASSLGQGPYNEQFF. The CDR3 DNA reads as TGCGCCAGCAGCTTGGGACAGGGCCCCTACAATGAGCAGTTCTTC.

The rearrangement links TRBV2 to TRBJ2-4; 7 nucleotides line up with TRBD2. There are 14 residues in the CDR3. The V segment lost 6 bases and the J segment 1 base; nucleotides outside the gene matches: 3. Germline lookup yields CDR1 SNHLY and CDR2 FYNNEI. The CDR3 DNA sequence: TGTGCCAGCAGCCCGACTAGCGCCAAAAACATTCAGTACTTC. Its protein product is CASSPTSAKNIQYF.

The V and J genes are TRBV7-9 and TRBJ1-2; tentative D call: TRBD1 (6 bases). The CDR3 totals 16 residues. V was pared by 2 bases and J by 2 bases, with 15 bases between. Germline CDR1 reads SEHNR; CDR2 reads FQNEAQ (reference sequence). The CDR3 here is CASSLLQGPFNYGYTF. The CDR3 DNA is TGTGCCAGCAGCTTACTACAGGGCCCTTTCAACTATGGCTACACCTTC.

The chain is built from TRBV5-1 and TRBJ1-1, with D unresolved. The V end was cut by 4 bases, the J end by 0 bases, with 13 bases between. The CDR3 sequence is 15 residues long. Germline V CDR1 and CDR2: SGHRS, YFSETQ. The CDR3 region is CASSPAPGLNTEAFF. The DNA for the CDR3 is TGCGCCAGCAGCCCGGCTCCGGGATTGAACACTGAAGCTTTCTTT. Full variable domain (missing parts from reference TRBV5-1 and TRBJ1-1): KAGVTQTPRYLIKTRGQQVTLSCSPISGHRSVSWYQQTPGQGLQFLFEYFSETQRNKGNFPGRFSGRQFSNSRSEMNVSTLELGDSALYLCASSPAPGLNTEAFFGQGTRLTVV.

The chain links TRBV28 to TRBJ1-5; D perhaps matches TRBD1 (6 bases). The length of the CDR3 is 15 residues. CDR1 is MDHEN and CDR2 is SYDVKM in the germline V gene. Trimming took off 3 bases at V and 15 bases at J, with 24 bases between the two ends. CDR3 sequence reads: CASSLVTRGTSSGHF. CDR3 in DNA: TGTGCCAGCAGTTTGGTAACCAGGGGAACCTCATCCGGGCATTTT. The full variable domain, its missing parts supplied by reference TRBV28 and TRBJ1-5, is DVKVTQSSRYLVKRTGEKVFLECVQDMDHENMFWYRQDPGLGLRLIYFSYDVKMKEKGDIPEGYSVSREKKERFSLILESASTNQTSMYLCASSLVTRGTSSGHFGDGTRLSIL.

In this sample, this clone turned up a few times. The V call is TRBV19, the J call TRBJ1-5, with D possibly being TRBD1 (6 bases). Germline CDR1 and CDR2: LNHDA and SQIVND (reference sequence). CDR3 length equals 14 residues. V was cut by 5 bases and J by 6 bases, with 14 bases left in between. The CDR3 spells CASSETGMGQPQHF. In DNA form, the CDR3 reads TGTGCCAGTAGTGAAACAGGGATGGGTCAGCCCCAGCATTTT.

This chain uses TRBV4-1 with TRBJ2-5; 7 bases agree with TRBD2. J gave up 2 bases and V 5 bases, and 11 bases lay outside the gene matches. The CDR3 runs to 16 residues. Looked up from germline, CDR1 is MGHRA and CDR2 is YSYEKL. The DNA for the CDR3 is TGCGCCAGCAGCTCCACTGGCGGGACTATTCAAGAGACCCAGTACTTC. Protein sequence: CASSSTGGTIQETQYF.

The genes are TRBV6-5 and TRBJ2-7, with TRBD2 as a possible D gene (6 bases). This CDR3 has 14 amino acids. The germline V gene has CDR1 MNHEY and CDR2 SVGAGI. V gave up 4 bases and J gave up 4 bases, with 14 bases separating them. The CDR3, as DNA: TGTGCCAGCAGTTCCCGGGAGAGAGGATACGAGCAGTACTTC. Its protein is CASSSRERGYEQYF.